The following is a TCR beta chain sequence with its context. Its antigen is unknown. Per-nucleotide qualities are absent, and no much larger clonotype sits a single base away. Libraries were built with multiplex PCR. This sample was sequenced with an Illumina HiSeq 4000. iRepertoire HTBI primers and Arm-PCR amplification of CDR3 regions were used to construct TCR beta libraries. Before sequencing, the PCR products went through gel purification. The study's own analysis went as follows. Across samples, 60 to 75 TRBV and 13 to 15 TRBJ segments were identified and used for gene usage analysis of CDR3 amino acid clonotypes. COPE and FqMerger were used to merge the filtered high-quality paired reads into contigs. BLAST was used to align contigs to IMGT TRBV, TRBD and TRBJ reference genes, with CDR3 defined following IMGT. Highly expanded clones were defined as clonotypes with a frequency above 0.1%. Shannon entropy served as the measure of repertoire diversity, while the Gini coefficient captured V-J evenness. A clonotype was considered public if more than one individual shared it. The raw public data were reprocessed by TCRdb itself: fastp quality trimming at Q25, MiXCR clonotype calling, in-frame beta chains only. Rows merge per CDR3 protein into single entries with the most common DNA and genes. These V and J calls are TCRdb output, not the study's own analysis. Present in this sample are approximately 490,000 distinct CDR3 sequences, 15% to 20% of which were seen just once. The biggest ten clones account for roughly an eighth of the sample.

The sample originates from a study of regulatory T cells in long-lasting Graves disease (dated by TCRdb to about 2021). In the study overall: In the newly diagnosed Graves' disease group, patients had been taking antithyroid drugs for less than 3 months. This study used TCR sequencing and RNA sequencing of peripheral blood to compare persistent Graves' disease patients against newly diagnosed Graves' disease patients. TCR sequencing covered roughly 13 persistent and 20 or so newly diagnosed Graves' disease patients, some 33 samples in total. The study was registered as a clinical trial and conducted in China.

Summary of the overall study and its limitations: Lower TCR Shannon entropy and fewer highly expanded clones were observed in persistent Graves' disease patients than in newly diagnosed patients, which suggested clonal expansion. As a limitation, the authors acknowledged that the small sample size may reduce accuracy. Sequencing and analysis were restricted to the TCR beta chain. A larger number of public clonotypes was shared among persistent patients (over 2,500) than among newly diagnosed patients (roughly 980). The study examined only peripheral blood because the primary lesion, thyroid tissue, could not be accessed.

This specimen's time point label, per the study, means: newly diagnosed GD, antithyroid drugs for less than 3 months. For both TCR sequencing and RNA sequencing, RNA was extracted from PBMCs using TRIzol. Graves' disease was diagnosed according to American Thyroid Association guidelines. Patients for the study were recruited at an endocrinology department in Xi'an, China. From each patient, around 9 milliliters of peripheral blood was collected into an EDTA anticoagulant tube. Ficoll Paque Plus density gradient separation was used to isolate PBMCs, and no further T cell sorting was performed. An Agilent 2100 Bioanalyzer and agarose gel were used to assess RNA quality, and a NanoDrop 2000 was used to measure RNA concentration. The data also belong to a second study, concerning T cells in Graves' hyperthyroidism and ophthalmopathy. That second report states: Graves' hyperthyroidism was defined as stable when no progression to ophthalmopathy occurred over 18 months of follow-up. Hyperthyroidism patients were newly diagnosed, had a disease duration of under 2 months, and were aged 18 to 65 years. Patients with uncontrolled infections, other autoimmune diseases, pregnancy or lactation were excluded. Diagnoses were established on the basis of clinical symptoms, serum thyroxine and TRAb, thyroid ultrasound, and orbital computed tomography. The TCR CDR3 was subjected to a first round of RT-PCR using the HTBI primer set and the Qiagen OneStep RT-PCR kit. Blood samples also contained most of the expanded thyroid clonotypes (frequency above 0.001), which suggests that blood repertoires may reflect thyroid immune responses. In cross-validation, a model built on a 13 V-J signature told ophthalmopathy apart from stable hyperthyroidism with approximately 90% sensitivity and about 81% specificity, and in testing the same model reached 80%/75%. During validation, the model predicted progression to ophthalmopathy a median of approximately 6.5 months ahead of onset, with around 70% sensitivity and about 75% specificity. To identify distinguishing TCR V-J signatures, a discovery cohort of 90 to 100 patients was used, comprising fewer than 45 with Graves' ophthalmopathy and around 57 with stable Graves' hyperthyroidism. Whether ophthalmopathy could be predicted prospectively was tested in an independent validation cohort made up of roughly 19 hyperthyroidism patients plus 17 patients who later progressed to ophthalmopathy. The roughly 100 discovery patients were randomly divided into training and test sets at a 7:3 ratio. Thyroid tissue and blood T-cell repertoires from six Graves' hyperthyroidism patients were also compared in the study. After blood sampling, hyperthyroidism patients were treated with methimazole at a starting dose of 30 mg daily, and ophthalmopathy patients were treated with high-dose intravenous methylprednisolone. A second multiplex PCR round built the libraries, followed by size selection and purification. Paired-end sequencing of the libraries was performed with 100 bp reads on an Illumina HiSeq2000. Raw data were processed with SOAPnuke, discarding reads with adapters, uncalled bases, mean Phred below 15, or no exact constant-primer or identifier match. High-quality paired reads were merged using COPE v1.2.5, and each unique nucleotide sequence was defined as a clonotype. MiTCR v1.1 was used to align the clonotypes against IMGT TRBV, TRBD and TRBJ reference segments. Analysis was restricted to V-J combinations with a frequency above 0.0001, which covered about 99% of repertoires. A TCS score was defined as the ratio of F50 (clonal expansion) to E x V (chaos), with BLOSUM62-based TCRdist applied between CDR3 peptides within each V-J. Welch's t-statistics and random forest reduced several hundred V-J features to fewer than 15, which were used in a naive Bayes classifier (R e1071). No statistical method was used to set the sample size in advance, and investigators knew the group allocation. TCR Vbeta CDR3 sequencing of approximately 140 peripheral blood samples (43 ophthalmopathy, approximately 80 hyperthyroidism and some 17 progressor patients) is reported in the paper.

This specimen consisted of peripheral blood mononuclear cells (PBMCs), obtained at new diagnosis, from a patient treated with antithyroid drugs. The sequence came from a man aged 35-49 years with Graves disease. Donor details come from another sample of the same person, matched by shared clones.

The DNA is TGTGCCAGCAGAAATCAAGACCGCACCGGGGAGCTGTTTTTT. Its coded protein is CASRNQDRTGELFF. Rearrangement joined TRBV9 to TRBJ2-2, with no reliable assignment of the D segment. According to the germline V gene, CDR1 reads SGDLS and CDR2 reads YYNGEE. Deletion took 5 bases off V and 4 bases off J, with a span of 12 bases between the germline ends. Counted from cysteine to phenylalanine, this CDR3 has 14 amino acids. The entry retains the CDR3 DNA only, 42 bases that are in frame from base 1.